Following are 29 T cell receptor beta chains from one sample sequenced in a study of T cells in Graves' hyperthyroidism and ophthalmopathy. TCR beta CDR3 regions were amplified from RNA. First-round RT-PCR of the TCR CDR3 relied on the HTBI primer set. From the multiplex PCR reads, TCRdb called clonotypes with MiXCR, one entry per CDR3 protein. The table records hundreds of thousands of distinct CDR3 sequences, roughly 14% of them present only once. The source material was blood. All receptors come from a man between 18 and 35 years old with Graves' ophthalmopathy.

Ten or more counts support this clonotype. The V call is TRBV20-1, the J call TRBJ2-5; D may be TRBD1 (6 bases). CDR3 length equals 17 residues. V lost 2 bases and J lost 2, with 21 bases in between. From germline, CDR1 is DFQATT and CDR2 SNEGSKA (reference sequence). The CDR3 coding sequence is TGCAGTGCTAGATACCAGGGGAATCGGGTCGCACAAGAGACCCAGTACTTC. Protein sequence: CSARYQGNRVAQETQYF.

The CDR3 here is CATGLAGKFNEQFF. CDR3 sequence (DNA): TGCGCCACCGGACTAGCGGGGAAGTTCAATGAGCAGTTCTTC. The chain employs TRBV10-2 and TRBJ2-1; 12 nucleotides line up with TRBD2. J lost 6 bases, V lost 10 bases, and 7 bases had no gene match. Germline V lookup: CDR1 WSHSY, CDR2 SAAADI. The CDR3 extends over 14 amino acids.

The J gene is TRBJ1-6, the V gene TRBV5-1, with D possibly being TRBD1 (6 bases). This CDR3 region has 14 residues. Trimming removed 7 bases at V and 8 bases at J, with 16 bases between. The germline CDR1 and CDR2 sequences are SGHRS and YFSETQ. The CDR3 DNA reads as TGCGCCAGCCGAATCTCAGGGGATGATTCACCCCTCCACTTT. Its protein is CASRISGDDSPLHF.

About this clonotype itself: At one end, the junction sequence differs from germline, possibly due to a read error. The CDR3 bases are TGTGCCAGCAGTGGCGGACTAGCCGGGGGCCGAGGGGGGGACTTC. The encoded protein is CASSGGLAGGRGGDF. The chain joins TRBV2 to TRBJ2-5; TRBD2 matches at 8 bases. The V gene's germline CDR1 is SNHLY and CDR2 FYNNEI. CDR3 length: 15 residues. Full variable domain (outside the CDR3, taken from reference TRBV2 and TRBJ2-5): EPEVTQTPSHQVTQMGQEVILRCVPISNHLYFYWYRQILGQKVEFLVSFYNNEISEKSEIFDDQFSVERPDGSNFTLKIRSTKLEDSAMYFCASSGGLAGGRGGDFGPGTRLLVL.

The chain combines TRBV4-2 with TRBJ1-4, with 10 bases fitting TRBD1. V lost 3 bases and J lost 6; bases outside the gene matches: 4. Germline loops: CDR1 LGHNA, CDR2 YNFKEQ. The CDR3 runs 15 residues. CDR3 protein: CASSHEDRGDEKLFF. The CDR3 region has the DNA TGTGCCAGCAGCCATGAGGACAGGGGGGATGAAAAACTGTTTTTT.

This clonotype was seen repeatedly, ten times or more. V is TRBV9 and J is TRBJ2-7, with TRBD2 identical over 10 bases. The CDR3 is made up of 14 amino acids. Germline CDR1 SGDLS, CDR2 YYNGEE. V dropped 3 bases and J dropped 6; count of bases not matched to a gene: 6. In nucleotides, the CDR3 is TGTGCCAGCAGCGCGAGCGGGGGGGCGTCCGAGCAGTACTTC. Protein sequence: CASSASGGASEQYF.

The chain has TRBV6-5 and TRBJ2-2; 11 nucleotides agree with TRBD2. This CDR3 is 17 amino acids long. Per the germline V gene, CDR1 is MNHEY and CDR2 is SVGAGI. With 2 bases clipped from V and 6 bases from J, the junction kept 8 bases outside the gene matches. Here the CDR3 reads CASSYGSSGRLSGELFF. The CDR3 DNA reads TGTGCCAGCAGTTACGGGTCTAGCGGGAGGTTGTCCGGGGAGCTGTTTTTT.

The table lists this clonotype with a few counts. The V gene is TRBV6-1, the J gene TRBJ1-1; 7 bases are shared with TRBD1. The germline V gene has CDR1 MNHNS and CDR2 SASEGT. V shed 6 bases, J shed 5 bases, and the junction held 9 bases outside the gene matches. This CDR3 is built from 14 residues. The CDR3 sequence: CASSTQGRETEAFF. In nucleotides, the CDR3 is TGTGCCAGCAGCACACAGGGGAGGGAGACTGAAGCTTTCTTT.

The chain couples TRBV6-1 to TRBJ1-1; 9 bases line up with TRBD1. Germline V gene lookup returns CDR1 MNHNS and CDR2 SASEGT. The trim removed 6 bases at V and 10 bases at J, leaving 6 bases unmatched. The CDR3 contains 12 residues. The CDR3 protein is CASSPGQGVAFF. For the CDR3, the DNA is TGTGCCAGCAGCCCGGGACAGGGTGTAGCTTTCTTT.

Remarks on this clonotype: A read error is possible here, since a much larger clone lies one base away. The rearrangement links TRBV3-1 to TRBJ2-7; no clear D gene. This CDR3 has 13 residues. Germline assignment: CDR1 LGHDT and CDR2 YNNKEL (reference sequence). CDR3: CASSQEGKGERYF. The CDR3 DNA reads TGTGCCAGCAGCCAAGAGGGGAAGGGCGAGCGGTACTTC.

This clonotype showed up many times. The CDR3 coding sequence is TGTGCCAGCAGCTTATCGGGCGAATTAGGGTCCTACGAGCAGTACTTC. The encoded protein is CASSLSGELGSYEQYF. The V call is TRBV7-9, the J call TRBJ2-7; D is uncertain. Germline V gives CDR1 SEHNR, CDR2 FQNEAQ (reference sequence). The CDR3 runs 16 residues. Trimming cost V 2 bases and J 1 base, with 15 bases left between them.

In its sample, this clonotype was seen many times. CDR3 amino acids: CASSTSWGDVFNSPLHF. The CDR3 DNA reads TGTGCCAGCAGTACTTCTTGGGGGGACGTTTTTAATTCACCCCTCCACTTT. The chain combines TRBV12-3 or TRBV12-4 with TRBJ1-6; D is possibly TRBD1 (5 bases). The V gene lost 5 bases and the J gene lost 6 bases, with 20 bases spanning the gap. The CDR3 length is 17 residues.

This clonotype showed up many times. The J gene is TRBJ1-2, the V gene TRBV5-1; D is uncertain. This CDR3 region has 13 residues. CDR1 is SGHRS, CDR2 YFSETQ, per germline. Trimming removed 0 bases from V and 5 bases from J, with 8 bases in between. The CDR3 loop reads CASSLVSGYGYTF. DNA for the CDR3: TGCGCCAGCAGCTTGGTATCGGGATATGGCTACACCTTC.

J is TRBJ1-2 and V is TRBV12-3 or TRBV12-4; 10 bases are a match to TRBD1. The CDR3 is made up of 12 amino acids. The CDR3 reads CAAGQGVYGYTF. The CDR3 nucleotides are TGTGCAGCAGGACAGGGGGTTTATGGCTACACCTTC.

Only one count was recorded for this clonotype. CDR3 sequence reads: CASSKGPEVNSPLHF. The CDR3 DNA follows: TGTGCCAGCAGTAAGGGGCCGGAGGTGAATTCACCCCTCCACTTT. The chain employs TRBV6-1 and TRBJ1-6; possibly TRBD1 for D (5 bases). This CDR3 is built from 15 residues. V was shortened by 5 bases and J by 7 bases, with 15 bases between the two germline ends. Germline V lookup: CDR1 MNHNS, CDR2 SASEGT.

In its sample, this clonotype was seen a few times. The rearrangement uses TRBV5-1 and TRBJ2-1; D may be TRBD2 (6 bases). CDR1 and CDR2 (germline): SGHRS, YFSETQ. This CDR3 contains 18 residues. V was clipped by 0 bases and J by 12 bases, with 28 bases between them. The CDR3 sequence is CASSLGILGTPSLDVQFF. The CDR3 region has the DNA TGCGCCAGCAGCTTGGGTATCCTCGGGACTCCCAGCCTAGATGTGCAGTTCTTC.

This clonotype was recorded a few times. This chain joins TRBV27 and TRBJ2-7; maybe TRBD1 (6 bases). Germline V gene sequence: CDR1 MNHEY, CDR2 SMNVEV (reference sequence). Trimming stripped 5 bases from V and 3 bases from J, with 14 bases between. This CDR3 is 14 amino acids long. The DNA of the CDR3 is TGTGCCAGCAGTGTATACAGGGAGAGCTACGAGCAGTACTTC. Its protein product is CASSVYRESYEQYF.

This clonotype has just a few counts. One junction end disagrees with the germline gene, perhaps due to a read error. This chain uses TRBV12-3 or TRBV12-4 with TRBJ1-2, with TRBD1 as a possible D gene (6 bases). The CDR3 has 13 residues. The chain's CDR3 is CACSFVRGYGYTF. The CDR3 nucleotides read TGTGCCTGCAGTTTCGTCAGGGGCTATGGCTACACCTTC.

In its sample, this clonotype was seen many times. The V call is TRBV7-3, the J call TRBJ1-2, with no clear D. Trimming removed 8 bases from V and 3 bases from J, with 13 bases in between. The CDR3 covers 13 residues. The germline V gene encodes CDR1 SGHTA and CDR2 FQGTGA. Here the CDR3 DNA reads TGTGCCAGCGGATCCCCGCAGGACTATGGCTACACCTTC. Its translation: CASGSPQDYGYTF.

Notes on this clonotype: A read error may be the cause here, since a much bigger clone is one base away. The chain has TRBV9 and TRBJ2-7; a weak D match, TRBD1 (5 bases). This CDR3 has 14 amino acids. Germline CDR1 reads SGDLS; CDR2 reads YYNGEE. V lost 0 bases to trimming and J lost 6 bases, with 13 bases between them. Here the CDR3 reads CASSVDLGPCEQYF. In DNA, the CDR3 is TGTGCCAGCAGCGTAGATTTGGGGCCCTGCGAGCAGTACTTC.

This clonotype occurred a few times. The chain carries TRBV18 and TRBJ1-4, with TRBD1 as a possible D gene (6 bases). Germline assignment: CDR1 KGHSH and CDR2 LQKENI. The CDR3 sequence is 14 residues long. V was pared by 2 bases and J by 9 bases, with 13 bases between. The CDR3 is CASSPESGGQKLFF. The CDR3 DNA reads TGTGCCAGCTCACCAGAATCCGGGGGGCAAAAACTGTTTTTT.

The table lists this clonotype with many counts. CDR3: CAISDPGLAESYEQYF. For the CDR3, the DNA is TGTGCCATCAGTGATCCAGGACTAGCGGAATCCTACGAGCAGTACTTC. J is TRBJ2-7 and V is TRBV10-3, with 10 positions matching TRBD2. The trim removed 3 bases at V and 1 base at J, leaving 6 bases unmatched. The CDR3 covers 16 residues. The germline V gene encodes CDR1 ENHRY and CDR2 SYGVKD.

The chain uses TRBV7-9 and TRBJ2-7, with 10 bases lining up with TRBD2. The germline V gene encodes CDR1 SEHNR and CDR2 FQNEAQ (reference sequence). CDR3 size: 15 residues. The J segment lost 6 bases and the V segment lost 1 base, leaving 6 bases of the junction unmatched. The CDR3: CASSLVGLASSEQYF. The CDR3 bases are TGTGCCAGCAGCTTAGTGGGACTAGCGTCTTCCGAGCAGTACTTC.

V usage is TRBV12-3 or TRBV12-4 and J usage is TRBJ2-2, with TRBD1 identical over 8 bases. The ends lost 6 bases at V and 6 bases at J; junction bases unmatched: 6. This CDR3 region has 14 residues. CDR3: CASRVTGEAGELFF. Here the CDR3 DNA reads TGTGCCAGCAGGGTGACAGGGGAGGCCGGGGAGCTGTTTTTT.

J is TRBJ2-7 and V is TRBV12-3 or TRBV12-4; D is undetermined. This CDR3 region has 14 residues. Trimming stripped 6 bases from V and 0 bases from J, with 12 bases between. Written as DNA, the CDR3 is TGTGCCAGCAGCGAGAGTACACCCTCCTACGAGCAGTACTTC. Protein product: CASSESTPSYEQYF.

The V and J genes are TRBV6-4 and TRBJ2-2; TRBD1 might be the D (6 bases). Germline values: CDR1 MRHNA, CDR2 SNTAGT. This CDR3 has 17 amino acids. V lost 5 bases to trimming and J lost 3 bases, with 19 bases between them. The CDR3 sequence is CASSIHESRGDTGELFF. CDR3 nucleotides: TGTGCCAGCAGTATCCATGAATCCAGGGGCGACACCGGGGAGCTGTTTTTT.

This clonotype was seen many times. The chain is built from TRBV14 and TRBJ2-7; D is perhaps TRBD2 (6 bases). Trimming pared 3 bases from V and 0 bases from J, leaving 9 bases between. The CDR3 has 14 residues. Looked up from germline, CDR1 is SGHDN and CDR2 is FVKESK. The CDR3 nucleotides are TGTGCCAGCAGCCAGCCCGGGAGCTCCTACGAGCAGTACTTC. Its translation is CASSQPGSSYEQYF.

This clonotype has a count of ten or more. This chain uses TRBV11-2 with TRBJ1-1, with D possibly being TRBD1 (5 bases). The V gene lost 5 bases and the J gene lost 9 bases, with 19 bases spanning the gap. CDR1 is SGHAT and CDR2 is FQNNGV in the germline V gene. The CDR3 contains 14 residues. CDR3 in DNA: TGTGCCAGCAGCCACATAGGGGCAAGGGAGAAAGCTTTCTTT. It codes for CASSHIGAREKAFF.

This clonotype appeared many times. The rearrangement links TRBV10-3 to TRBJ2-7; D may be TRBD1 or TRBD2 (5 bases each). This CDR3 has 14 residues. The V end was cut by 6 bases, the J end by 0 bases, with 12 bases between. Germline V CDR1 and CDR2: ENHRY, SYGVKD. The CDR3 coding sequence is TGTGCCATCAGGCCGGCAGGGAGCTCCTACGAGCAGTACTTC. Residues: CAIRPAGSSYEQYF.